This T cell receptor beta chain originates from a study of CD8 T cells in Susac syndrome (dated by TCRdb to the late 2010s). For the wider study: Of the Susac syndrome patients who were sequenced, roughly 6 had clinically active disease and roughly eight were in clinical remission. At blood withdrawal, Susac syndrome patients were either therapy-naive, taking corticosteroids (in some cases with IVIg as well), or taking IVIg alone. Whether CD8+ T cell activation and differentiation in Susac syndrome was antigen driven was tested using repertoire sequencing.

The germline V gene (reference sequence) specifies DFQATT as CDR1 and SNEGSKA as CDR2. V is shortened by 7 bases, J by 1 base, and the region joining them spans 8 bases. From the cysteine through the phenylalanine, the CDR3 covers 12 amino acids. This entry keeps only the CDR3 DNA: 36 bases, framed from base 1. The paper as a whole reports these results and caveats: The study acknowledged that relatively few individuals were included in the TCR sequencing and HLA analysis. In patients with Susac syndrome, the CD4+ T cell repertoire showed no detectable clonal expansion.

RNA was extracted using the RNeasy kit, and roughly 0.45 to 1 microgram was reverse transcribed with random hexamers. The immunoSEQ multiplex PCR assay, which covers 54 Vbeta and 13 Jbeta segments, was used to amplify TCR beta CDR3 regions. PCR amplification bias was corrected by using a synthetic template baseline for primer optimization and computational correction. On the study's bioinformatics: Reads were annotated to V, D and J genes according to IMGT and were analyzed with immunoSEQ Analyzer, with only productive sequences retained. Clonality was calculated as one minus the Shannon entropy normalized by log2 of the number of productive unique sequences. Public and private clones were assessed among the 100 most prevalent clones of each patient and control. A clone was defined as Susac-specific if it was absent from the healthy and MS cohorts, from roughly 980 published viral clones and from other ImmuneACCESS disease sequences. The raw public data were reprocessed by TCRdb itself: fastp quality trimming at Q25, MiXCR clonotype calling, in-frame beta chains only. Entries that share a CDR3 protein sequence are merged under the most common genes and DNA. TCRdb, not the authors, supplied the V and J calls. The sample records under 200,000 distinct CDR3 sequences, 90% to 95% of which are singletons. Of the sample, roughly 0.11% falls within the top ten clones.

As for this clonotype: What this receptor recognizes is not known. Per-nucleotide qualities are absent, and no much larger clonotype sits a single base away.

Peripheral blood CD8+ and CD4+ T cells from healthy donors, Susac syndrome patients and multiple sclerosis patients were profiled using high-throughput TCR beta sequencing. Recently defined diagnostic criteria for definite or probable disease were met by the Susac syndrome patients. Bulk CD8+ and CD4+ T cells were purified by magnetic negative isolation, while CD8+ TEMRA cells were enriched using FACS. Blood was drawn into EDTA tubes, processed within 24 hours, and PBMCs were isolated by density gradient centrifugation. PBMCs intended for TCR sequencing were cryopreserved in liquid nitrogen and were subsequently thawed in a 37 degrees C water bath. A purity of at least 90% was achieved for sorted or isolated CD4+, CD8+ and CD8+ TEMRA cells.

Sequences were obtained from CD4+ T cells from PBMCs. The chain links TRBV20-1 with TRBJ1-5, with no confident D gene call. The TCR was taken from a human donor with Susac syndrome. The CDR3 region has the sequence CSVGVSNQPQHF. At the DNA level, the sequence is TGCAGTGTGGGTGTCAGCAATCAGCCCCAGCATTTT.